This entry lists 19 T cell receptor beta chains sequenced from one sample in a study of blood T cell repertoires in COVID-19. Only in-frame clones appear in the TCRdb table, and some are missing; sequencing was by immunoSEQ multiplex PCR. The data contain over 150,000 clones, about 85% of them singletons. The sequenced sample was peripheral blood. The receptors come from a man aged 55 to 69 with COVID-19, enrolled during active disease.

The chain employs TRBV18 and TRBJ2-7, with 7 bases that match TRBD1. Looked up from germline, CDR1 is KGHSH and CDR2 is LQKENI. V lost 3 bases, J lost 11 bases, and 19 bases stayed unmatched. The CDR3 length is 16 residues. This CDR3 is CASSPSTGQSASTKYF. The DNA for the CDR3 is TGTGCCAGCTCACCCTCGACGGGACAGAGCGCTTCGACGAAGTACTTC.

The chain carries TRBV3-1 (or the pseudogene TRBV3-2) and TRBJ1-3, with D hard to call. Trimming shortened V by 0 bases and J by 12 bases, and 18 bases separated the two germline ends. This CDR3 is 15 amino acids long. Germline lookup yields CDR1 LGHDT and CDR2 YNNKEL (reference sequence). Here the CDR3 reads CASSQDYRWRAHIYF. The CDR3 DNA sequence: TGTGCCAGCAGCCAAGATTATCGGTGGAGGGCCCACATATATTTT.

The V and J genes are TRBV29-1 and TRBJ2-5, with D perhaps matching TRBD2 (5 bases). Trimming removed 7 bases from V and 7 bases from J, with 25 bases in between. Germline loops: CDR1 SQVTM, CDR2 ANQGSEA. This CDR3 is built from 15 residues. The CDR3 nucleotides are TGCAGCGCCCCGGGCGCGGGTCAGAGTAAGGGGACCCAGTACTTC. Translating gives CSAPGAGQSKGTQYF.

The chain recombines TRBV28 with TRBJ2-1; 7 bases are a match to TRBD2. Germline V gives CDR1 MDHEN, CDR2 SYDVKM. J gave up 0 bases and V 2 bases, and 1 base lay outside the gene matches. This CDR3 has 15 residues. CDR3 DNA sequence: TGTGCCAGCAGTTTACAGCGGGGCTCCTACAATGAGCAGTTCTTC. Amino acid sequence: CASSLQRGSYNEQFF.

In DNA, the CDR3 is TGTGCCAGCAGCCAAGATCGCAACAATAATTCACCCCTCCACTTT. It specifies CASSQDRNNNSPLHF. This chain uses TRBV4-2 with TRBJ1-6; D not resolved. Trimming stripped 0 bases from V and 5 bases from J, with 8 bases between. The germline CDR1 and CDR2 sequences are LGHNA and YNFKEQ. The CDR3 totals 15 residues.

This clone was found once. The J gene is TRBJ2-7, the V gene TRBV5-1; 9 positions agree with TRBD1. Germline V CDR1 and CDR2: SGHRS, YFSETQ. CDR3 length: 14 amino acids. Germline trimming cut 4 bases from V and 4 bases from J; bases unmatched to any gene: 6. The CDR3 DNA reads TGCGCCAGCAGCATCTCGGGACAGGGTTACGAGCAGTACTTC. It is translated as CASSISGQGYEQYF.

This chain links TRBV6-2 or TRBV6-3 with TRBJ2-7; D is possibly TRBD1 (5 bases). This CDR3 is built from 14 residues. Deletions cut 4 bases from V and 3 bases from J, with 13 bases between. Germline values: CDR1 MNHEY, CDR2 SVGEGT. The CDR3 region is CASSLWGADYEQYF. The CDR3 DNA reads as TGTGCCAGCAGTTTGTGGGGCGCCGACTACGAGCAGTACTTC.

J is TRBJ1-1 and V is TRBV7-9; TRBD1 might be the D (5 bases). Germline CDR1 SEHNR, CDR2 FQNEAQ (reference sequence). The V end lost 2 bases, the J end lost 4 bases, and 17 bases lay between the germline ends. CDR3 length equals 16 residues. The CDR3 sequence: CASSLMGGKGITEAFF. CDR3 DNA: TGTGCCAGCAGCTTAATGGGGGGAAAGGGGATCACTGAAGCTTTCTTT.

This sequence joins TRBV29-1 and TRBJ1-1, with D maybe TRBD1 (5 bases). The CDR3 contains 13 residues. V gave up 0 bases and J gave up 10 bases, with 15 bases separating them. CDR1 and CDR2 from the germline V gene are SQVTM and ANQGSEA. The CDR3 loop is CSVEDLQEIGAFF. CDR3 DNA: TGCAGCGTTGAAGATCTACAGGAGATTGGAGCTTTCTTT.

The chain employs TRBV6-5 and TRBJ1-6, with a tentative D call TRBD1 (5 bases). The V end lost 6 bases, the J end lost 10 bases, and 19 bases lay between the germline ends. This CDR3 comprises 15 residues. CDR1 and CDR2 (germline): MNHEY, SVGAGI. The CDR3 region has the DNA TGTGCCAGCAGCCGAGACTTGGGGGGATACTCACCCCTCCACTTT. This translates into CASSRDLGGYSPLHF.

This chain links TRBV29-1 with TRBJ2-1; weak D call: TRBD1 (6 bases). Germline CDR1 is SQVTM and CDR2 is ANQGSEA. The CDR3 has 14 amino acids. Trimming cost V 7 bases and J 2 bases, with 15 bases left between them. The CDR3 spells CSARQVFTYNEQFF. CDR3 DNA: TGCAGCGCCCGACAGGTTTTTACCTACAATGAGCAGTTCTTC.

This clone has only one observation. V usage is TRBV29-1 and J usage is TRBJ2-1; TRBD1 matches 9 bases. The CDR3 covers 13 residues. The trim removed 6 bases at V and 8 bases at J, leaving 8 bases unmatched. Germline loops: CDR1 SQVTM, CDR2 ANQGSEA. The CDR3 region has the DNA TGCAGCGTCAACAGGGGGCTTAGGGATGAGCAGTTCTTC. Its protein is CSVNRGLRDEQFF.

This clone was seen only once. The rearrangement joins TRBV11-2 to TRBJ2-2; TRBD1 agrees at 8 bases. J was trimmed by 5 bases and V by 5 bases; bases with no gene match: 13. From germline, CDR1 is SGHAT and CDR2 FQNNGV. The CDR3 is 17 amino acids. In nucleotides, the CDR3 is TGTGCCAGCAGCCTAGGCCCAGGGGGCGCGTATACCGGGGAGCTGTTTTTT. It is translated as CASSLGPGGAYTGELFF.

This chain uses TRBV9 with TRBJ2-3; D may be TRBD2 (5 bases). V was pared by 1 base and J by 5 bases, with 20 bases between. Germline-derived CDR1 and CDR2 are SGDLS and YYNGEE. This CDR3 contains 17 residues. The CDR3 is CASSVLTRGLGKDTQYF. CDR3 nucleotides: TGTGCCAGCAGCGTACTTACCCGCGGGTTGGGGAAAGATACGCAGTATTTT.

The chain employs TRBV5-1 and TRBJ1-5; the D gene is possibly TRBD1 (6 bases). Germline CDR1 SGHRS, CDR2 YFSETQ. Trimming removed 3 bases at V and 4 bases at J, with 14 bases between. The CDR3 is made up of 15 amino acids. The CDR3 DNA follows: TGCGCCAGCAGCTCATCAGGGGCCTTGAATCAGCCCCAGCATTTT. It codes for CASSSSGALNQPQHF.

The chain uses TRBV6-6 and TRBJ1-2; possible D gene TRBD1, 6 bases. Trimming cost V 8 bases and J 2 bases, with 12 bases left between them. Germline V gene data show CDR1 as MNHNY and CDR2 as SVGAGI (reference sequence). This CDR3 spans 13 amino acids. The CDR3 DNA reads as TGTGCCAGCTTGGACAGCCTGAACTATGGCTACACCTTC. Protein product: CASLDSLNYGYTF.

The V and J genes are TRBV7-3 and TRBJ2-1; 8 bases fit TRBD1. V lost 3 bases and J lost 8; bases outside the gene matches: 15. CDR3 length: 17 residues. Germline CDR1 SGHTA, CDR2 FQGTGA. This chain's CDR3 is CASSLRPGTGSVDEQFF. In DNA, the CDR3 is TGTGCCAGCAGCTTGCGACCCGGGACAGGCTCGGTCGATGAGCAGTTCTTC.

CDR3 in DNA: TGTGCCACCAGTGATTTGCCGACAGGCCAGACTTACGAGCAGTACTTC. This translates into CATSDLPTGQTYEQYF. This chain connects TRBV24-1 to TRBJ2-7; a weak D match, TRBD1 (6 bases). There are 16 residues in the CDR3. V shed 0 bases and J shed 4 bases, with 15 bases lying between them. Germline V gene data show CDR1 as KGHDR and CDR2 as SFDVKD.

V usage is TRBV18 and J usage is TRBJ1-1; D may be TRBD1 (5 bases). This CDR3 comprises 15 residues. The V gene lost 5 bases and the J gene lost 1 base, with 14 bases spanning the gap. Per the germline V gene, CDR1 is KGHSH and CDR2 is LQKENI. The CDR3 loop reads CASSSGLQPNTEAFF. The CDR3 DNA is TGTGCCAGCTCATCAGGGCTACAGCCGAACACTGAAGCTTTCTTT.